The sequence of this TCR beta chain was determined in a study of T cells in Graves' hyperthyroidism and ophthalmopathy. Study-wide results and caveats: The model made its ophthalmopathy prediction, and onset followed a median around 6.5 months later.

Amplified TCR beta CDR3 regions derived from RNA transcripts. The TCR CDR3 first-round RT-PCR relied on the HTBI primer set. In TCRdb, the multiplex PCR reads were re-called with MiXCR into one record per CDR3 protein. The sample includes under 700,000 distinct CDR3 sequences, about a sixth of them seen just once. On this clonotype: What it binds is unknown. The missing conserved phenylalanine or tryptophan at the end of this CDR3 makes a read error likely.

The study enrolled patients aged 18 to 65 with newly diagnosed hyperthyroidism of under 2 months' duration. Each diagnosis was grounded in clinical symptoms, serum thyroxine and TRAb, thyroid ultrasound, and orbital computed tomography. The CDR3 runs to 15 residues. Trimming shortened V by 0 bases and J by 2 bases, and 12 bases separated the two germline ends. Germline assignment: CDR1 SGHRS and CDR2 YFSETQ. This chain links TRBV5-1 with TRBJ2-7, with D uncertain. The receptor was isolated from a woman younger than 35 with Graves' hyperthyroidism. The specimen sequenced was blood. The CDR3 spells CASSLEGWQPYEQYL. The CDR3 DNA reads as TGCGCCAGCAGCTTGGAAGGGTGGCAGCCCTACGAGCAGTACCTC.